This T cell receptor beta chain derives from a study of CD8+ T cells in alopecia areata (dated by TCRdb to 2016 to 2018). Looking at the study overall: The treated patients took part in an open-label pilot trial in which moderate-to-severe alopecia areata was treated with oral tofacitinib at 5 to 10 mg twice daily. Patients received tofacitinib for 6 to 18 months and were then followed off drug for 6 months to check for delayed response and recurrence. For the treated patients, the SALT score, which quantifies what percentage of scalp surface area is affected, served as the measure of disease severity. In both human patients and the C3H/HeJ mouse model, the study applied high-throughput TCRbeta sequencing to look at T cell clonal expansion in alopecia areata. Scalp tissue and sorted CD4+ and CD8+ peripheral blood T cells from patchy and totalis/universalis alopecia areata patients and from healthy controls were covered by human TCRbeta sequencing. Patients on tofacitinib were biopsied at baseline and after 4 and 24 weeks of treatment, and several of the patients also had a later scalp biopsy. Scalp clonality was compared across normal scalp (n=4), patchy alopecia areata scalp (n=8), and alopecia totalis/universalis scalp (n=8). RNA came from the PAXgene miRNA kit for fixed scalp, the miRNeasy kit for PBMCs, and the RNeasy kit for mouse skin. TCRbeta CDR3 regions were amplified by immunoSEQ multiplex PCR using 35 Vbeta forward and 13 Jbeta reverse primers.

Inclusive of the bounding cysteine and phenylalanine, the CDR3 is 14 residues long. The only DNA kept is the CDR3, 42 bases in frame from the first base. V lost 5 bases and J lost 1 base, and the count of bases not matched to a germline gene is 3. Per the germline V gene, SGHTA is the CDR1 and FQGTGA is the CDR2. What the treatment or condition label conveys for this sample: oral pan-JAK inhibitor, 5-10 mg twice daily. Lesional scalp punch biopsies and peripheral blood were obtained from alopecia areata patients. After PBMCs were isolated by density centrifugation and stained for CD3, CD4 and CD8, a FACSAria was used to sort CD4+ and CD8+ T cells. Study-level results and caveats: Resident alphabeta T cells in normal human skin are also sequenced, complicating scalp TCR repertoire analysis, unlike mouse skin dominated by gammadelta T cells. Tofacitinib significantly lowered scalp clonality and the number of expanded CD8+ clones among the top 100 scalp clones. Compared with normal scalp, lesional scalp, particularly in alopecia totalis/universalis, had higher clonality and more expanded CD8+ clones, which suggests antigenic drive. The treated cohort was small, with a single nonresponder, so links between baseline CD8+ expansion and response need larger studies. Many expanded lesional clones persisted in scalp and blood during tofacitinib treatment, which may partly explain relapse after stopping treatment. Shared TCR sequences between patients were less evident than in mice, which may be partly attributable to HLA diversity in the patient population.

Receptor libraries were prepared by the immunoSEQ multiplex PCR assay. For TCR sequencing, RNA was extracted from every sample and reverse transcribed into cDNA to serve as template. First-strand cDNA was synthesized using SuperScript III with a 2:1 mix of oligo-dT and random hexamers. A synthetic immune receptor repertoire was used to assess amplification bias, and residual bias was removed computationally. Under the source paper's analysis protocol: Raw reads were preprocessed for error removal, and CDR3 was defined according to IMGT conventions as running from the conserved cysteine to phenylalanine. Clonality was calculated as 1 minus Shannon entropy normalized by log2 of the number of productive unique TCRs. Whether scalp clones were CD4 or CD8 was inferred by matching scalp TCRbeta sequences against CD4 and CD8 repertoires sorted from blood. TCRdb holds this immuneACCESS table with in-frame rearrangements only. Some clones are missing; in checked studies, unresolved V genes explain under half, and the rest has no known cause. The V and J calls and clone size come from that table; D and trimming were worked out from the DNA. A total of hundreds of thousands of clones appear in this sample, roughly 63% of them only once. 0.75% to 0.95% of the sample is in the top ten clones.

This clone appeared a few times. Its specific antigen is unknown. No per-base quality is available; no much larger clone lies one base away. Sequenced here: CD4+ T cells sorted from blood, sampled at week 52, from a patient treated with tofacitinib. Recombination connected TRBV7-3 to TRBJ1-1; TRBD1 agrees with 8 junctional bases. The TCR was taken from a human donor with alopecia areata. In nucleotides, the sequence is TGTGCCAGCAGCCCCGACAGGGGGAACACTGAAGCTTTCTTT. Translation gives CASSPDRGNTEAFF. With all but the CDR3 taken from the reference TRBV7-3 and TRBJ1-1 genes, the full variable domain is: GAGVSQTPSNKVTEKGKYVELRCDPISGHTALYWYRQSLGQGPEFLIYFQGTGAADDSGLPNDRFFAVRPEGSVSTLKIQRTERGDSAVYLCASSPDRGNTEAFFGQGTRLTVV.